This T cell receptor (beta chain) was obtained from a study of blood T cell repertoires in COVID-19. The overall study: From T cells, B-cell-depleted T cells, or PBMCs came the material, which was cDNA or gDNA.

Trimming took 0 bases from V and 7 from J, leaving 9 bases between them. Germline CDR1 SGHNT, CDR2 YENEEA. There are 14 residues in the CDR3. Followed longitudinally, the Seattle patients had been enrolled during active infection. Sequencing was performed with immunoSEQ multiplex PCR; in TCRdb, only in-frame clones are kept and a portion is missing. Of roughly 180,000 clones listed, roughly three quarters are singletons. The chain uses TRBV11-3 and TRBJ2-2, with D possibly being TRBD2 (6 bases). The origin of this receptor is a woman aged 80 or older with COVID-19, enrolled during active disease. The sequenced sample consisted of peripheral blood. The CDR3 region is CASSLDTGVGELFF. The DNA for the CDR3 is TGTGCCAGCAGCTTAGATACGGGGGTCGGGGAGCTGTTTTTT.